The rows below give T cell receptor beta chains drawn from one sample of a study of blood T cell repertoires in COVID-19. Produced via immunoSEQ multiplex PCR; TCRdb's table is partial and in-frame only. The table records 300,000 to 400,000 clones, more than 75% of them present only once. Material for sequencing was peripheral blood. These receptors were obtained from an older woman with COVID-19, enrolled during active disease. Both conserved end residues are part of each CDR3. Fields, in order: D gene, V gene, clone size, J gene, CDR3 protein, CDR3 DNA. D genes are given only for firm matches. Clone size is not always given. Where it is, it says once, few, many or a class for expanded clones.

D: -; V: TRBV6-1; size: -; J: TRBJ1-2; CDR3: CASSGQGVSSHYGGYTF; DNA: TGTGCCAGCAGTGGGCAGGGCGTATCTTCACACTATGGTGGCTACACCTTC
D: TRBD1; V: TRBV13; size: -; J: TRBJ2-7; CDR3: CASSLGFRTGTGSYEQYF; DNA: TGTGCCAGCAGCCTCGGGTTCCGGACAGGTACCGGCTCCTACGAGCAGTACTTC
D: -; V: TRBV9; size: -; J: TRBJ2-7; CDR3: CASSPQTLPYEQYF; DNA: TGTGCCAGCAGCCCTCAGACACTCCCTTATGAGCAGTACTTC
D: -; V: TRBV3-1/TRBV3-2; size: -; J: TRBJ1-1; CDR3: CASSHDRRSLSHTEAFF; DNA: TGTGCCAGCAGCCACGACAGGAGATCCCTAAGTCACACTGAAGCTTTCTTT
D: TRBD2; V: TRBV14; size: -; J: TRBJ2-2; CDR3: CASSQANLAGITGELFF; DNA: TGTGCCAGCAGCCAAGCCAACCTAGCGGGTATCACCGGGGAGCTGTTTTTT
D: -; V: TRBV5-1; size: -; J: TRBJ1-3; CDR3: CASSLGDRFGTIYF; DNA: TGCGCCAGCAGCTTGGGAGACAGGTTCGGCACCATATATTTT
D: TRBD1; V: TRBV5-1; size: -; J: TRBJ1-2; CDR3: CASSLRQGDGYTF; DNA: TGCGCCAGCAGCTTGCGACAGGGGGATGGCTACACCTTC
D: TRBD2; V: TRBV4-2; size: -; J: TRBJ2-3; CDR3: CASSQDWALAGGMRTHTDTQYF; DNA: TGTGCCAGCAGCCAAGATTGGGCTTTAGCGGGGGGCATGAGGACACACACAGATACGCAGTATTTT
D: TRBD1; V: TRBV19; size: -; J: TRBJ2-5; CDR3: CASSILQGGSQYF; DNA: TGTGCCAGTAGTATATTACAGGGGGGTTCCCAGTACTTC
D: -; V: TRBV6-5; size: once; J: TRBJ1-5; CDR3: CASSPQVNSNQPQHF; DNA: TGTGCCAGCAGTCCACAGGTTAATAGCAATCAGCCCCAGCATTTT
D: TRBD1; V: TRBV19; size: -; J: TRBJ1-1; CDR3: CASSLGQGRENTEAFF; DNA: TGTGCCAGTAGTTTGGGACAGGGACGGGAGAACACTGAAGCTTTCTTT
D: TRBD1; V: TRBV2; size: -; J: TRBJ1-6; CDR3: CASKGQGTDNSPLHF; DNA: TGTGCCAGTAAGGGACAGGGGACCGATAATTCACCCCTCCACTTT
D: TRBD1; V: TRBV5-1; size: -; J: TRBJ1-1; CDR3: CASSPGGAGTEAFF; DNA: TGCGCCAGCAGCCCAGGGGGCGCAGGAACTGAAGCTTTCTTT
D: -; V: TRBV7-6; size: few; J: TRBJ1-1; CDR3: CASSGLGGEGTEAFF; DNA: TGTGCCAGCAGCGGACTCGGGGGGGAAGGCACCGAAGCTTTCTTT
D: -; V: TRBV7-2; size: once; J: TRBJ1-2; CDR3: CASSLTFDGSYGYTF; DNA: TGTGCCAGCAGCTTAACCTTCGACGGGTCCTATGGCTACACCTTC
D: -; V: TRBV5-1; size: few; J: TRBJ1-1; CDR3: CASSWGTGNTEAFF; DNA: TGCGCCAGCAGCTGGGGCACCGGGAACACTGAAGCTTTCTTT
D: -; V: TRBV19; size: -; J: TRBJ1-2; CDR3: CASSIGGGLYGYTF; DNA: TGTGCCAGTAGTATAGGAGGCGGACTCTATGGCTACACCTTC
D: -; V: TRBV27; size: -; J: TRBJ2-7; CDR3: CASSWTGDEQYF; DNA: TGTGCCAGCAGCTGGACCGGGGACGAGCAGTACTTC